The rows below give T cell receptor beta chains drawn from one sample of a study of glioma-infiltrating T cells. TCRdb called the multiplex PCR reads again in MiXCR, with one record for every CDR3 protein. The table shows around 350,000 distinct CDR3 sequences, with 41% occurring only once. The sample consisted of glioma tissue, nonneoplastic brain tissue, or PBMCs (not recorded which). These receptors came from a human donor with low-grade glioma or glioblastoma, undergoing nonglioma brain surgery, or in good health (not recorded which). Both conserved end residues are part of each CDR3. The D gene is left open where the match is weak. The size entry is marked missing in some rows and otherwise reads once, few, many or a size class.

J,V,size,D,CDR3,DNA
TRBJ1-1,TRBV6-2/TRBV6-3,.,.,CASSVEGVLGTEAFF,TGTGCCAGCAGCGTAGAAGGAGTCTTGGGAACTGAAGCTTTCTTT
TRBJ2-7,TRBV7-9,.,TRBD1,CASTIQGAEEQYF,TGTGCCAGCACCATACAGGGGGCGGAAGAGCAGTACTTC
TRBJ2-2,TRBV7-3,many,.,CASSFEATDTGELFF,TGTGCCAGCAGCTTCGAGGCCACGGACACCGGGGAGCTGTTTTTT
TRBJ2-5,TRBV27,.,TRBD1,CASSLATGGQETQYF,TGTGCCAGCAGTTTAGCCACAGGGGGGCAAGAGACCCAGTACTTC
TRBJ2-7,TRBV24-1,many,.,CATFGGRPYEQYF,TGTGCCACCTTTGGAGGGAGACCTTACGAGCAGTACTTC
TRBJ1-2,TRBV27,once,.,CASSLTWACYTF,TGTGCCAGCAGTTTGACATGGGCTTGCTACACCTTC
TRBJ2-4,TRBV12-3/TRBV12-4,few,TRBD1,CASSRQGKNIQYF,TGTGCCAGCAGCCGACAGGGTAAAAACATTCAGTACTTC
TRBJ1-1,TRBV27,many,TRBD1,CASRKGAKTEDEAFF,TGTGCCAGCCGAAAGGGGGCCAAGACAGAGGATGAAGCTTTCTTT
TRBJ1-1,TRBV2,.,TRBD1,CASLEGQSANTEAFF,TGTGCCAGCTTGGAGGGACAGTCCGCGAACACTGAAGCTTTCTTT
TRBJ2-5,TRBV6-1,few,.,CATLRDPQETQYF,TGTGCCACCCTCCGGGACCCACAAGAGACCCAGTACTTC
TRBJ2-1,TRBV7-2,.,TRBD2,CASSLEAGGPRDEQFF,TGTGCCAGCAGCTTAGAAGCGGGAGGGCCCAGGGATGAGCAGTTCTTC
TRBJ2-1,TRBV12-3/TRBV12-4,.,TRBD1,CASSFRTGYNEQLF,TGTGCCAGCAGTTTCCGGACAGGGTACAATGAGCAGCTCTTC
TRBJ1-1,TRBV7-9,.,.,CASRPTRNTEAFF,TGTGCCAGCCGCCCAACACGGAACACTGAAGCTTTCTTT
TRBJ1-1,TRBV18,.,TRBD1,CASLGQRNTGAFF,TGTGCCAGCTTGGGACAGAGGAACACTGGAGCTTTCTTT
TRBJ2-1,TRBV6-1,many,.,CASSTGKGEQFF,TGTGCCAGCAGTACCGGGAAGGGTGAGCAGTTCTTC
TRBJ2-7,TRBV7-2,once,TRBD2,CASSLARLAGGPSGNEQYF,TGTGCCAGCAGCTTAGCGCGACTAGCGGGAGGGCCTTCCGGCAATGAGCAGTACTTC
TRBJ2-7,TRBV20-1,.,TRBD2,CSATRLAGTYEQYF,TGCAGTGCAACCCGACTAGCGGGAACCTACGAGCAGTACTTC
TRBJ1-4,TRBV4-1,.,.,CASSLGQPGGEKLFF,TGCGCCAGCAGCCTCGGACAGCCTGGGGGTGAAAAACTGTTTTTT
TRBJ2-7,TRBV4-1,once,TRBD2,CASSQALAGEYGQYF,TGCGCCAGCAGCCAAGCGCTAGCGGGAGAATACGGGCAGTACTTC
TRBJ1-2,TRBV28,few,.,CASSQSGWTGDGYTF,TGTGCCAGCAGTCAAAGCGGATGGACGGGAGATGGCTACACCTTC
TRBJ2-2,TRBV7-6,.,TRBD2,CASSSRLAGAPGELFF,TGTGCCAGCAGCTCCCGACTAGCCGGAGCGCCCGGGGAGCTGTTTTTT
TRBJ2-3,TRBV12-3/TRBV12-4,.,TRBD2,CASSYSGVGDTQYF,TGTGCCAGCAGTTATAGCGGGGTTGGAGATACGCAGTATTTT
TRBJ2-1,TRBV7-2,.,TRBD2,CASSFTSASSYNEQFF,TGTGCCAGCAGCTTTACTAGCGCGAGCTCCTACAATGAGCAGTTCTTC
TRBJ1-1,TRBV19,.,.,CASSIGAGIEAFF,TGTGCCAGTAGTATTGGTGCAGGGATTGAAGCTTTCTTT
TRBJ2-1,TRBV19,few,TRBD2,CASRIAGGPTEQFF,TGTGCCAGTAGAATAGCGGGAGGGCCCACTGAGCAGTTCTTC
TRBJ2-4,TRBV20-1,many,.,CSAREPSDRILAKNIQYF,TGCAGTGCTAGAGAGCCCTCCGACCGCATCCTAGCCAAAAACATTCAGTACTTC
TRBJ1-4,TRBV20-1,many,TRBD1,CSARDSYNEKLFF,TGCAGTGCTCGGGACAGCTATAATGAAAAACTGTTTTTT
TRBJ2-1,TRBV19,.,TRBD1,CASTSTGGKGQQFF,TGTGCCAGTACCTCGACAGGGGGAAAGGGACAGCAGTTCTTC
TRBJ2-3,TRBV6-2/TRBV6-3,many,.,CASTLGGSADTQYF,TGTGCCAGCACCTTAGGTGGGAGTGCAGATACGCAGTATTTT
TRBJ1-1,TRBV18,few,.,CASLGDTEAFF,TGTGCCAGCTTAGGAGACACTGAAGCTTTCTTT
TRBJ2-6,TRBV28,.,.,CASRQLSGANVLTF,TGTGCCAGCAGGCAGCTTTCTGGGGCCAACGTCCTGACTTTC
TRBJ1-1,TRBV20-1,.,.,CGVLGSPDTEAFF,TGCGGAGTTCTGGGGAGTCCGGACACTGAAGCCTTCTTT
TRBJ2-3,TRBV6-1,.,TRBD2,CASSGVLAGGSHTQYF,TGTGCCAGCAGTGGGGTTTTAGCGGGAGGGAGTCATACGCAGTATTTT
TRBJ2-7,TRBV20-1,.,TRBD1,CSAHTDRAYEQYF,TGCAGTGCGCATACGGACAGGGCCTACGAGCAGTACTTC
TRBJ2-2,TRBV14,.,TRBD2,CASSPSGREDTGELFF,TGTGCCAGCAGCCCCTCGGGGCGGGAGGACACCGGGGAGCTGTTTTTT
TRBJ2-1,TRBV2,.,TRBD2,CAGGTSYNEQFF,TGTGCCGGCGGGACTAGCTACAATGAGCAGTTCTTC
TRBJ2-7,TRBV7-2,few,.,CASSLQGVQLNEQYF,TGTGCCAGCAGCTTACAAGGAGTACAGTTAAACGAGCAGTACTTC
TRBJ1-1,TRBV3-1,few,.,CASSRDTTETEAFF,TGTGCCAGCAGTCGGGACACCACCGAGACTGAAGCTTTCTTT
TRBJ1-5,TRBV12-3/TRBV12-4,few,.,CASSPRHPNQPQHF,TGTGCCAGCAGTCCTAGACACCCTAATCAGCCCCAGCATTTT
TRBJ2-1,TRBV27,.,.,CASRQDFHEQLF,TGTGCCAGCAGACAGGATTTTCATGAGCAGCTCTTC
TRBJ1-5,TRBV7-2,once,TRBD1,CASTPKVLTGGHQPQNF,TGTGCCAGCACCCCAAAAGTCCTCACAGGGGGTCATCAGCCCCAGAATTTT
TRBJ2-7,TRBV12-3/TRBV12-4,.,TRBD2,CASSPTPGGADYEQYF,TGTGCCAGCAGTCCTACTCCGGGGGGGGCTGACTACGAGCAGTACTTC
TRBJ2-5,TRBV2,few,.,CASSAVTQETQYF,TGTGCCAGCAGTGCGGTTACTCAAGAGACCCAGTACTTC
TRBJ2-3,TRBV15,many,TRBD2,CATYSPTSDTDTQYF,TGTGCCACCTACTCCCCGACTAGCGACACAGATACGCAGTATTTT
TRBJ1-2,TRBV6-6,many,.,CASSYSPQTNYGYTF,TGTGCCAGCAGTTACTCCCCCCAAACTAACTATGGCTACACCTTC
TRBJ2-7,TRBV6-2/TRBV6-3,many,TRBD2,CASSLAGAYEQYF,TGTGCCAGCAGTCTAGCGGGAGCCTACGAGCAGTACTTC
TRBJ2-1,TRBV7-9,.,TRBD1,CASSPYRRGTGGVRNEQFF,TGTGCCAGCAGCCCCTACAGACGAGGGACAGGGGGCGTACGGAATGAGCAGTTCTTC
TRBJ2-3,TRBV7-2,many,.,CASADLGYSTDTQYF,TGTGCCAGCGCAGACCTAGGCTACAGCACAGATACGCAGTATTTT
TRBJ2-5,TRBV20-1,.,.,CSARDRVKGMGETQYF,TGCAGTGCTAGAGATCGGGTAAAGGGTATGGGAGAGACCCAGTACTTC
TRBJ2-7,TRBV20-1,few,.,CSARDRGNEQYF,TGCAGTGCTAGAGATCGAGGGAACGAGCAGTACTTC
TRBJ2-7,TRBV20-1,.,TRBD2,CSARTSGRRVEQYF,TGCAGTGCTAGGACTAGCGGGAGAAGGGTCGAGCAGTACTTC
TRBJ2-7,TRBV15,many,TRBD2,CATSREAAGDGEQYF,TGTGCCACCAGCAGAGAAGCGGCGGGAGATGGCGAGCAGTACTTC
TRBJ2-3,TRBV19,few,.,CASSNQVATDTQYF,TGTGCCAGTAGTAACCAAGTGGCGACAGATACGCAGTATTTT
TRBJ2-7,TRBV20-1,many,.,CSARDVRHYEQYF,TGCAGTGCTAGAGATGTGAGACACTACGAGCAGTACTTC
TRBJ1-1,TRBV4-1,.,.,CASSLGQLMNTEAFF,TGCGCCAGCAGCCTTGGACAACTAATGAACACTGAAGCTTTCTTT
TRBJ1-5,TRBV27,many,.,CASSLIQSNQPQHF,TGTGCCAGCAGTTTGATACAGAGCAATCAGCCCCAGCATTTT
TRBJ1-5,TRBV27,many,TRBD1,CASSLDRVRPQHF,TGTGCCAGCAGTCTGGACAGGGTCCGGCCCCAGCATTTT
TRBJ1-5,TRBV6-2/TRBV6-3,.,TRBD1,CASSPGQKNNNQPQHF,TGTGCCAGCAGCCCGGGACAGAAGAATAACAATCAGCCCCAGCATTTT
TRBJ1-1,TRBV18,.,.,CASSVGQDTEAFF,TGTGCCAGCTCAGTCGGACAAGACACTGAAGCTTTCTTT
TRBJ2-7,TRBV11-1,.,.,CASSVTGTSYEQYF,TGTGCCAGCAGCGTGACAGGTACCTCCTACGAGCAGTACTTC